This entry features one T cell receptor beta chain sequence. Its cognate antigen is unknown. This entry is derived from a study of cytomegalovirus exposure and HLA in healthy donors. Overall study findings and caveats: Later analysis associated a missense DCLRE1C variant with TCR beta V- and J-gene trimming. Productive status was seen about 87% or about 30% of the time for most TCR beta V segments in an earlier analysis.

Germline CDR1 SNHLY, CDR2 FYNNEI. V was shortened by 6 bases and J by 7 bases, with 19 bases between the two germline ends. The CDR3 has 15 amino acids. The PCR was carried out with 60 Vbeta primers and 13 Jbeta primers. The table came from immunoSEQ multiplex PCR; TCRdb's copy has only in-frame clones and leaves some out. The table includes roughly 160,000 clones, about four fifths detected once. The sequencing input was PBMCs. The receptor was derived from a male donor in good health and CMV-seropositive. The chain carries TRBV2 and TRBJ2-4; D may be TRBD1 (6 bases). The chain's CDR3 is CASSGPGQSRNIQYF. The CDR3 DNA follows: TGTGCCAGCAGCGGACCTGGACAGAGTCGCAACATTCAGTACTTC.